Given below is one TCR beta chain in context. Methods used by the authors: Reference gene primer amplification yielded estimated nucleated cell counts. Generated by immunoSEQ multiplex PCR, the TCRdb table keeps only in-frame clones and is missing some. The V and J calls and clone size are taken from that table; D and trimming were inferred from the DNA. This sample has approximately 280,000 clones, with about four fifths found just once. All enrollees were about 18 to 89 years old and from 24 US areas. A COVID-19 case had been met by exposed participants during the 2 weeks before study entry. This specimen belongs to a study of blood T cell repertoires in COVID-19. About the study: From the United States, Italy and Spain came samples of acute and convalescent COVID-19.

This sequence originates from a middle-aged man who had been exposed to COVID-19. Specimen: PBMCs or T cells enriched from blood (not recorded which).

The CDR3 here is CASSLDRSYGYTF. CDR3 DNA: TGTGCCAGCAGTCTAGACCGAAGCTATGGCTACACCTTC. The genes are TRBV11-2 and TRBJ1-2; no reliable D call. The CDR3 covers 13 residues. CDR1 and CDR2 (germline): SGHAT, FQNNGV. With 6 bases removed from V and 4 bases from J, the gap between germline ends came to 12 bases.